One and the same sample provided the 3 T cell receptor beta chains below, sequenced in a study of T cells in localized non-small cell lung cancer. TCRdb keeps only in-frame clones here, not all; method: immunoSEQ multiplex PCR. Among some 30,000 clones listed, 85% to 95% were seen once. The sequencing here drew on peripheral blood mononuclear cells, taken before any cancer treatment. These receptors came from a female donor of 60 years or more with stage II lung adenocarcinoma.

The rearrangement joins TRBV5-1 to TRBJ1-6, with 8 bases that match TRBD1. Germline CDR1 reads SGHRS; CDR2 reads YFSETQ. J was trimmed by 8 bases and V by 7 bases; bases with no gene match: 8. This CDR3 has 14 residues. This CDR3 is CASSPGQDYSPLHF. CDR3 nucleotide sequence: TGCGCCAGCTCCCCGGGACAGGACTATTCACCCCTCCACTTT.

The V gene is TRBV19, the J gene TRBJ1-6; 9 bases line up with TRBD1. Germline V gene data show CDR1 as LNHDA and CDR2 as SQIVND (reference sequence). V lost 7 bases to trimming and J lost 6 bases; unmatched junction nucleotides: 10. There are 16 residues in the CDR3. The DNA of the CDR3 is TGTGCCAGTACCTATCTAAGGGACAGGGTTAATTCACCCCTCCACTTT. It specifies CASTYLRDRVNSPLHF.

CDR3 residues: CASSQVSAQPFYF. CDR3 DNA: TGTGCCAGCAGCCAAGTCTCGGCCCAGCCATTTTACTTC. This chain connects TRBV14 to TRBJ2-7; D is undetermined. V dropped 1 base and J dropped 13 bases, with 17 bases sitting between them. Per the germline V gene, CDR1 is SGHDN and CDR2 is FVKESK. The CDR3 extends over 13 amino acids.